One sample yielded the 24 T cell receptor beta chains listed below, sequenced in a study of blood T cell repertoires in COVID-19. Here immunoSEQ multiplex PCR was the method, and the copy in TCRdb shows in-frame clones only, minus some. The sample has about 150,000 clones, about 83% seen once; the top ten hold roughly 2%. The specimen was peripheral blood. The receptors shown here come from a woman of 80 years or more with acute or convalescent COVID-19.

This clone was counted between two and nine times. This chain links TRBV6-2 or TRBV6-3 with TRBJ2-1; 8 positions match TRBD2. The trim removed 6 bases at V and 0 bases at J, leaving 7 bases unmatched. The CDR3 consists of 16 residues. CDR1 is MNHEY and CDR2 is SVGEGT in the germline V gene. CDR3 in DNA: TGTGCCAGCAGCCCTAGCGGGCCGAGCTCCTACAATGAGCAGTTCTTC. Translating it yields CASSPSGPSSYNEQFF.

This sequence joins TRBV2 and TRBJ2-7, with 7 bases lining up with TRBD1. There are 15 residues in the CDR3. V was pared by 4 bases and J by 5 bases, with 11 bases of the junction left unmatched. CDR1 is SNHLY, CDR2 FYNNEI, per germline. CDR3 nucleotide sequence: TGTGCCAGCAGTGTACGGGGAGCAGGGGGAAACGAGCAGTACTTC. It is translated as CASSVRGAGGNEQYF. Looking up the rest from reference TRBV2 and TRBJ2-7 gives the full variable domain: EPEVTQTPSHQVTQMGQEVILRCVPISNHLYFYWYRQILGQKVEFLVSFYNNEISEKSEIFDDQFSVERPDGSNFTLKIRSTKLEDSAMYFCASSVRGAGGNEQYFGPGTRLTVT.

The gene calls are TRBV29-1 and TRBJ1-3, with 7 nucleotides matching TRBD1. The V and J ends lost 5 bases and 2 bases, in that order; junction bases with no gene match: 3. CDR3 size: 13 residues. Germline V gene lookup returns CDR1 SQVTM and CDR2 ANQGSEA. The CDR3 nucleotides read TGCAGCGTTACCGGGACAGCTGGAAACACCATATATTTT. Protein: CSVTGTAGNTIYF.

The chain has TRBV7-3 and TRBJ2-1; a weak D match, TRBD1 (6 bases). Germline CDR1 SGHTA, CDR2 FQGTGA. This CDR3 spans 15 amino acids. V dropped 5 bases and J dropped 3 bases, with 14 bases sitting between them. The CDR3 DNA reads TGTGCCAGCAGCCTGCAGGGGAGTTTCTACAATGAGCAGTTCTTC. Its protein product is CASSLQGSFYNEQFF.

The sample holds one count of this clone. The V and J genes are TRBV28 and TRBJ1-6; D is undetermined. V was cut by 1 base and J by 4 bases, with 5 bases left in between. CDR1 is MDHEN and CDR2 is SYDVKM in the germline V gene. The CDR3 sequence is 14 residues long. CDR3 bases: TGTGCCAGCAGTTTATCACAGTATAATTCACCCCTCCACTTT. Amino acids: CASSLSQYNSPLHF.

CDR3 DNA: TGTGCCAGCAGCTTGGACACGCAAGAGACCCAGTACTTC. The encoded protein is CASSLDTQETQYF. The gene calls are TRBV5-4 and TRBJ2-5; no firm D call. CDR1 is SGHNT, CDR2 YYREEE, per germline (reference sequence). V was clipped by 0 bases and J by 2 bases, with 5 bases between them. CDR3 length: 13 residues.

This rearrangement joins TRBV5-1 to TRBJ2-1, with 7 nucleotides matching TRBD1. Per the germline V gene, CDR1 is SGHRS and CDR2 is YFSETQ. V shed 4 bases and J 0 bases; nucleotides not matched to a gene: 7. The length of the CDR3 is 16 residues. CDR3 in amino acids: CASSPVDRSSYNEQFF. The CDR3 DNA reads TGCGCCAGCAGCCCGGTGGACAGGAGCTCCTACAATGAGCAGTTCTTC. The full variable domain, in which reference TRBV5-1 and TRBJ2-1 provide the parts outside the CDR3, is KAGVTQTPRYLIKTRGQQVTLSCSPISGHRSVSWYQQTPGQGLQFLFEYFSETQRNKGNFPGRFSGRQFSNSRSEMNVSTLELGDSALYLCASSPVDRSSYNEQFFGPGTRLTVL.

This chain connects TRBV29-1 to TRBJ2-3, with D maybe TRBD2 (6 bases). Deletions cut 3 bases from V and 5 bases from J, with 9 bases between. Germline V gene lookup returns CDR1 SQVTM and CDR2 ANQGSEA. CDR3 length equals 12 residues. CDR3 sequence: CSVESGLDTQYF. The CDR3 DNA is TGCAGCGTTGAGTCGGGACTAGATACGCAGTATTTT.

The chain recombines TRBV3-1 (or the pseudogene TRBV3-2) with TRBJ2-3; 11 bases line up with TRBD2. CDR3 length equals 15 residues. Germline CDR1 reads LGHDT; CDR2 reads YNNKEL (reference sequence). Trimming took 4 bases from V and 5 from J; bases not matched to a gene: 5. CDR3 nucleotides: TGTGCCAGCAGCCCTAGCGGGAGGAGGGGAGATACGCAGTATTTT. This gives the protein CASSPSGRRGDTQYF.

The chain uses TRBV5-1 and TRBJ2-2; 9 bases are a match to TRBD2. V was clipped by 2 bases and J by 5 bases; unmatched bases: 4. This CDR3 spans 15 amino acids. CDR1 is SGHRS and CDR2 is YFSETQ in the germline V gene. As DNA, the CDR3 is TGCGCCAGCAGCTTATACCTAGCGGGGACCGGGGAGCTGTTTTTT. Its protein product is CASSLYLAGTGELFF.

This sequence joins TRBV5-1 and TRBJ1-2; TRBD1 matches 12 bases. This CDR3 is built from 16 residues. Germline V lookup: CDR1 SGHRS, CDR2 YFSETQ. V dropped 2 bases and J dropped 4; count of bases not matched to a gene: 6. CDR3 sequence: CASSFSGTGGGYGYTF. DNA of the CDR3: TGCGCCAGCAGCTTTTCCGGGACAGGGGGCGGCTATGGCTACACCTTC.

The V call is TRBV21-1, the J call TRBJ1-3; the D call of TRBD1 is as the table states it, not checked on the DNA. TRBV21-1 is a recognized pseudogene. This CDR3 region has 16 residues. The CDR3 DNA is TGTGCCAGCAGCTTTCGGACAGATAGCTCTGGAAACACCATATATTTT. Its protein is CASSFRTDSSGNTIYF.

The genes are TRBV10-3 and TRBJ2-1; 14 positions match TRBD2. Trimming at V came to 9 bases and at J to 4 bases, leaving 8 bases not matched to a gene. CDR3 length: 16 residues. The germline CDR1 and CDR2 sequences are ENHRY and SYGVKD. The CDR3 DNA reads as TGTGCCATAGGGGGGACTAGCGGGGGAATATACAATGAGCAGTTCTTC. As protein: CAIGGTSGGIYNEQFF.

This clone was recorded only once. The chain links TRBV7-2 to TRBJ2-2, with no clear D. Germline-derived CDR1 and CDR2 are SGHTA and FQGNSA. CDR3 length: 16 amino acids. Trimming pared 5 bases from V and 0 bases from J, leaving 13 bases between. In nucleotides, the CDR3 is TGTGCCAGCAGCCCCAAAAGCGTCCCGAACACCGGGGAGCTGTTTTTT. It codes for CASSPKSVPNTGELFF.

The chain couples TRBV18 to TRBJ1-3; D is unresolved. Germline V CDR1 and CDR2: KGHSH, LQKENI. The CDR3 sequence is 16 residues long. V lost 3 bases to trimming and J lost 0 bases, with 12 bases between them. CDR3: CASSPTQAFSGNTIYF. CDR3 bases: TGTGCCAGCTCACCTACGCAGGCCTTCTCTGGAAACACCATATATTTT.

This chain joins TRBV27 and TRBJ2-5; TRBD1 matches at 7 bases. Germline V gene lookup returns CDR1 MNHEY and CDR2 SMNVEV (reference sequence). V gave up 6 bases and J gave up 4 bases; unmatched junction bases: 17. The length of the CDR3 is 17 residues. The CDR3 nucleotides read TGTGCCAGCAGCCCGAGGCCCCTACAGGGGTTAGGAGAGACCCAGTACTTC. As protein: CASSPRPLQGLGETQYF.

CDR3 region: CASSNIQGWDEKLFF. The CDR3 DNA follows: TGTGCCAGCAGCAATATACAGGGGTGGGATGAAAAACTGTTTTTT. The V gene is TRBV25-1, the J gene TRBJ1-4, with 7 positions matching TRBD1. From germline, CDR1 is MGHDK and CDR2 SYGVNS. This CDR3 comprises 15 residues. V shed 6 bases, J shed 6 bases, and the junction held 10 bases outside the gene matches. Drawing the rest from reference TRBV25-1 and TRBJ1-4, the complete variable domain is EADIYQTPRYLVIGTGKKITLECSQTMGHDKMYWYQQDPGMELHLIHYSYGVNSTEKGDLSSESTVSRIRTEHFPLTLESARPSHTSQYLCASSNIQGWDEKLFFGSGTQLSVL.

V gene TRBV19 combines with J gene TRBJ2-3; TRBD1 matches at 10 bases. The CDR3 contains 15 residues. V shed 3 bases, J shed 6 bases, and the junction held 6 bases outside the gene matches. Per germline, CDR1 LNHDA and CDR2 SQIVND (reference sequence). The CDR3 sequence is CASSMPGQGLDTQYF. CDR3 nucleotide sequence: TGTGCCAGTAGTATGCCGGGACAGGGGTTGGATACGCAGTATTTT.

The J gene is TRBJ1-3, the V gene TRBV9; 7 bases match TRBD1. There are 15 residues in the CDR3. Germline-derived CDR1 and CDR2 are SGDLS and YYNGEE. Trimming removed 3 bases from V and 0 bases from J; junction bases left unmatched: 3. For the CDR3, the DNA is TGTGCCAGCAGCGGCGGGACAGTCTCTGGAAACACCATATATTTT. Translated: CASSGGTVSGNTIYF.

The genes are TRBV5-4 and TRBJ2-3; D possibly corresponds to TRBD2 (6 bases). Germline V CDR1 and CDR2: SGHNT, YYREEE (reference sequence). The CDR3 consists of 16 residues. Trimming took off 4 bases at V and 6 bases at J, with 21 bases between the two ends. The CDR3 sequence: CASSAHRDWPSDTQYF. In DNA, the CDR3 is TGTGCCAGCAGCGCCCACCGGGACTGGCCATCGGATACGCAGTATTTT.

The chain is built from TRBV5-1 and TRBJ2-7, with 7 positions matching TRBD1. The CDR3 has 13 amino acids. CDR1 and CDR2 from the germline V gene are SGHRS and YFSETQ. Trimming took 4 bases from V and 2 from J; bases not matched to a gene: 3. CDR3 residues: CASSVGQTYEQYF. DNA of the CDR3: TGCGCCAGCAGCGTGGGACAGACCTACGAGCAGTACTTC.

The chain links TRBV7-9 to TRBJ1-2, with 7 bases aligning to TRBD1. V shed 6 bases and J 2 bases; nucleotides not matched to a gene: 6. The CDR3 runs to 14 residues. The V gene's germline CDR1 is SEHNR and CDR2 FQNEAQ (reference sequence). CDR3: CASSLGQLNYGYTF. Written as DNA, the CDR3 is TGTGCCAGCAGTTTGGGACAGCTAAACTATGGCTACACCTTC.

The rearrangement joins TRBV29-1 to TRBJ2-4; maybe TRBD2 (6 bases). This CDR3 is built from 10 residues. Germline CDR1 SQVTM, CDR2 ANQGSEA. Trimming stripped 4 bases from V and 9 bases from J, with 7 bases between. The CDR3 spells CSVAEGIQYF. CDR3 sequence (DNA): TGCAGCGTTGCGGAGGGCATTCAGTACTTC.

CDR3 amino acids: CASSLVAGGTDTQYF. In DNA form, the CDR3 reads TGTGCCAGCAGCTTAGTAGCGGGAGGGACAGATACGCAGTATTTT. The V and J genes are TRBV11-2 and TRBJ2-3; 11 bases are a match to TRBD2. The CDR3 totals 15 residues. V was pared by 1 base and J by 3 bases, with 0 bases of the junction left unmatched. Germline lookup yields CDR1 SGHAT and CDR2 FQNNGV.